The 2 T cell receptor beta chains presented below share a single source sample, sequenced in a study of monozygotic twins with inflammatory bowel disease. Reanalyzing the 5' RACE reads, TCRdb keeps one entry per CDR3 protein, without DNA. Its table lists 200,000 to 250,000 distinct CDR3 sequences. The specimen was blood. Receptor source: a human donor with ulcerative colitis or Crohn's disease, or a healthy co-twin of an affected twin (not recorded which).

J is TRBJ1-2 and V is TRBV2. This CDR3 region has 12 residues. Per germline, CDR1 SNHLY and CDR2 FYNNEI. The CDR3 is CASSESAYGYTF.

The chain's CDR3 is CASSMSGGNDGKLFF. The chain carries TRBV7-2 and TRBJ1-4; TCRdb gives TRBD1 as the D gene, but with no DNA this cannot be confirmed. The CDR3 totals 15 residues. Germline-derived CDR1 and CDR2 are SGHTA and FQGNSA.